Detailed here is one TCR beta chain. Deletions cut 1 base from V and 0 bases from J, with 4 bases between. The CDR3 runs 13 residues. The V gene's germline CDR1 is MNHNS and CDR2 SASEGT. Authors' processing steps: Reference gene primer amplification in the assay estimated nucleated cell counts. The method was immunoSEQ multiplex PCR; TCRdb's version includes in-frame clones alone and lacks a portion of them. For V, J and clone size, that table is used; D and trimming come from the DNA. Of hundreds of thousands of clones in the sample, approximately 84% were seen once. This sample is part of a study of blood T cell repertoires in COVID-19. Study summary: Acute-phase and convalescent COVID-19 samples originated in the United States, Italy and Spain. The cDNA or gDNA used as material had been derived from T cells, B-cell-depleted T cells, or PBMCs.

This sequence was found in a man aged 50-59 years with acute or convalescent COVID-19. Sequenced sample: peripheral blood. The chain uses TRBV6-1 and TRBJ2-7; D not resolved. The CDR3 DNA is TGTGCCAGCAGTGAAGACAGCTCCTACGAGCAGTACTTC. It encodes CASSEDSSYEQYF.